The subject of this entry is one T cell receptor (beta chain). This sample stems from a study of early T cells in non-severe SARS-CoV-2 infection. Germline lookup yields CDR1 SGHVS and CDR2 FQNEAQ. V was trimmed by 6 bases and J by 9 bases, leaving 24 bases between them. The CDR3 sequence is 16 residues long. Each CDR3 protein is one row after TCRdb ran MiXCR on the 5' RACE reads. The sample lists about 97,000 distinct CDR3 sequences, around 12% seen once, with over 5% in the top ten. The sequence came from an adult who was a healthcare worker with PCR-confirmed SARS-CoV-2 infection or an uninfected control (not recorded which). Sequencing used whole blood. The chain recombines TRBV7-8 with TRBJ2-1, with TRBD2 as a possible D gene (7 bases). The CDR3 DNA sequence: TGTGCCAGCAGATCCGGGGGGCTCCCGGCCCGGGTTGAGCAGTTCTTC. It yields the protein CASRSGGLPARVEQFF.